This record looks at one T cell receptor beta chain sequence and its context. The specificity of this receptor is unknown. Nothing much larger sits one base from this clone, and base qualities are not available. Stable Graves' hyperthyroidism was defined as the absence of progression to ophthalmopathy over 18 months of follow-up. Hyperthyroidism patients were newly diagnosed, had a disease duration of under 2 months, and were aged 18 to 65 years. Exclusion was applied to patients with uncontrolled infections, other autoimmune diseases, pregnancy or lactation. Diagnoses were established on the basis of clinical symptoms, serum thyroxine and TRAb, thyroid ultrasound, and orbital computed tomography. Ficoll-Paque density gradient centrifugation was used to isolate PBMCs from around 10 ml of fresh peripheral blood. Total RNA was extracted using Trizol reagent, and RNA quality was assessed on an Agilent 2100 Bioanalyzer.

TCR beta CDR3 regions were amplified from RNA transcripts. For the first round of RT-PCR on the TCR CDR3, the HTBI primer set was used together with the Qiagen OneStep RT-PCR kit. Libraries were constructed in a second round of multiplex PCR, after which size selection and purification were carried out. Sequencing of the libraries was done on an Illumina HiSeq2000 using paired-end 100 bp reads. Concerning the study's data processing: SOAPnuke was used to process the raw data, throwing out any read that contained adapters or uncalled bases, had a mean Phred below 15, or lacked an exact constant-primer or identifier match. High-quality paired reads were merged with COPE v1.2.5, and unique nucleotide sequences were defined as clonotypes. MiTCR v1.1 was used to align the clonotypes against IMGT TRBV, TRBD and TRBJ reference segments. Only V-J combinations with frequency above 0.0001, covering about 99% of repertoires, were analysed. A TCS score was defined as the ratio between F50 (clonal expansion) and ExV (chaos), using BLOSUM62-based TCRdist between CDR3 peptides within each V-J. Welch's t-statistics and random forest reduced around 520 V-J features to fewer than 15, which were used in a naive Bayes classifier (R e1071). TCRdb cleaned the public reads at Q25 with fastp, built clones with MiXCR and kept in-frame beta chains. Each record represents a unique CDR3 protein, reported with the most common genes and DNA among its rows. TCRdb, not the original authors, processed these V and J calls. This sample holds approximately 560,000 distinct CDR3 sequences; approximately 14% were observed only once. The ten largest clones take up about 7% of the sample.

The data derive from a study of T cells in Graves' hyperthyroidism and ophthalmopathy (dated by TCRdb to the late 2010s). Concerning the study at large: Peripheral blood samples were taken at initial diagnosis, before any treatment was given. To identify TCR V-J signatures that set the groups apart, the researchers used a discovery cohort of 95 to 100 patients, made up of 40 to 45 with Graves' ophthalmopathy and 57 with stable Graves' hyperthyroidism. Prospective prediction of ophthalmopathy was tested in an independent validation cohort consisting of roughly 19 hyperthyroidism patients and around 16 patients who later progressed to ophthalmopathy. The roughly 91 discovery patients were randomly divided into training and test sets at a 7:3 ratio. Thyroid tissue and blood T-cell repertoires from several Graves' hyperthyroidism patients were also compared in the study. Following sampling, methimazole starting at 30 mg daily was given to hyperthyroidism patients, and high-dose intravenous methylprednisolone was given to ophthalmopathy patients. The paper reports TCR Vbeta CDR3 sequencing of 130 to 150 peripheral blood samples: fewer than 50 ophthalmopathy, about 75 hyperthyroidism and 17 progressor patients.

Broader findings and caveats from the paper: A 13 V-J signature model separated ophthalmopathy from stable hyperthyroidism, with approximately 87% sensitivity and about 81% specificity in cross-validation and 80%/75% in testing. During validation, the model predicted progression to ophthalmopathy a median of roughly six months ahead of onset, with almost 71% sensitivity and roughly 72% specificity. Most expanded thyroid clonotypes (frequency above 0.001) were also detected in blood, suggesting blood repertoires may reflect thyroid immune responses. Sample size was not statistically predetermined, and blinding of investigators to group allocation was not performed.

Sequencing input: blood. The clonotype comes from a woman in her 30s with Graves' hyperthyroidism.

CDR3 reads: CASSSLTGRSYNEQFF. The nucleotide sequence reads TGTGCCAGCAGTTCTTTGACAGGGCGTTCCTACAATGAGCAGTTCTTC. This receptor chain uses TRBV6-5 and TRBJ2-1, with 7 bases matching TRBD1. Inclusive of the bounding cysteine and phenylalanine, the CDR3 is 16 residues long. The DNA shown is the 48-base CDR3, in frame from base 1. Trimming takes 4 bases off V and 1 base off J; junction bases not matched to a gene: 7. The germline V gene provides CDR1 MNHEY and CDR2 SVGAGI.